This T cell receptor beta chain was documented in a study of response to subunit inactivated influenza vaccine. The V end lost 7 bases, the J end lost 2 bases, and 15 bases lay between the germline ends. This CDR3 contains 14 residues. TCRdb redid the calling of the RT-PCR reads with MiXCR, one entry per CDR3 protein. The top ten hold approximately 2% of the sample, which has 400,000 to 550,000 distinct CDR3 sequences, 25% seen once. The table lists this clonotype with a few counts. Sequenced here: CD4+ T cells sorted from PBMCs, sampled 5 to 6 days after vaccination. The receptor's source is a man in his fifties who received an inactivated influenza vaccine. V gene TRBV12-3 or TRBV12-4 combines with J gene TRBJ2-7; D possibly matches TRBD1 or TRBD2 (6 bases each). The CDR3 here is CASKGSGATYEQYF. In DNA, the CDR3 is TGTGCCAGCAAGGGTTCGGGGGCCACCTACGAGCAGTACTTC.